This T cell receptor (beta chain) is from a study of vaccination effects on CD4 cells after COVID-19. Study as a whole: Each participant received a vaccine that was either BNT162b2 or mRNA-1273, given as two doses.

Using viral peptide pools, the ViraFEST assay grew out antigen-specific CD4+ T cells prior to sequencing. Once cultured for about 9 days, the cells underwent separation to obtain CD4+ T cells. SARS-CoV-2 infected the person between March and December 2020, as confirmed by PCR. An HIV-1 Nef peptide pool was the negative control culture. Half of the medium was exchanged for IL-2 medium on both days 3 and 7. Germline CDR1 is SGDLS and CDR2 is YYNGEE. The ends lost 3 bases at V and 6 bases at J; junction bases unmatched: 3. CDR3 length: 13 amino acids. This table comes from immunoSEQ multiplex PCR, and its TCRdb copy is limited to in-frame clones, with some not included. The table records roughly 70,000 clones, around 72% of them present only once. Points on this clone: Its antigen is not known.

V gene TRBV9 combines with J gene TRBJ2-1, with TRBD2 matching 7 bases. The source is a human donor who had a prior SARS-CoV-2 infection. The sequences come from CD4+ T cells from PBMCs cultured with HIV peptides, collected before COVID-19 vaccination. Subset indicated: HIV-1 Nef peptide pool negative control/reference culture. CDR3 sequence: CASSALAANEQFF. Here the CDR3 DNA reads TGTGCCAGCAGCGCCCTAGCGGCCAATGAGCAGTTCTTC.